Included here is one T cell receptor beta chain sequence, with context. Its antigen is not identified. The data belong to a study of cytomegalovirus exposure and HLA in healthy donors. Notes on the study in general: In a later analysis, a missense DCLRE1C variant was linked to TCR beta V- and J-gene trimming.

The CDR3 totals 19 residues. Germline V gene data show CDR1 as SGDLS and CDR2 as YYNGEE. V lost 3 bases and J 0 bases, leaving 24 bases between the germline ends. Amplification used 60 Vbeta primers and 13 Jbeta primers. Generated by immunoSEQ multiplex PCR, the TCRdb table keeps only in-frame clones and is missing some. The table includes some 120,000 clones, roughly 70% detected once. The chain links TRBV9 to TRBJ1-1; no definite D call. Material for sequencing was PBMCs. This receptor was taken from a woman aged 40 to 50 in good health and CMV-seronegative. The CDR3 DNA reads TGTGCCAGCAGCGCCCACCTTCTCCCAAGCCAAACCATGAACACTGAAGCTTTCTTT. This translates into CASSAHLLPSQTMNTEAFF.